Each of the 5 T cell receptor beta chains below was sequenced from the same sample in a study of blood T cell repertoires in COVID-19. Generated by immunoSEQ multiplex PCR, the TCRdb table keeps only in-frame clones and is missing some. The data show fewer than 400,000 clones, approximately 92% seen once. What was sequenced was PBMCs or T cells enriched from blood (not recorded which). Receptors were obtained from a woman in her twenties or thirties who had recovered from COVID-19.

The chain is built from TRBV9 and TRBJ1-1, with unresolved D. This CDR3 comprises 13 residues. Germline values: CDR1 SGDLS, CDR2 YYNGEE. Trimming removed 4 bases from V and 0 bases from J, with 7 bases in between. Written as DNA, the CDR3 is TGTGCCAGCAGCCTTTCTCTGAACACTGAAGCTTTCTTT. It codes for CASSLSLNTEAFF.

This clone was detected only once. The chain is built from TRBV12-3 or TRBV12-4 and TRBJ2-3, with D hard to call. V was shortened by 5 bases and J by 5 bases, with 8 bases between the two germline ends. This CDR3 has 12 amino acids. The chain's CDR3 is CASSRLRDTQYF. In nucleotides, the CDR3 is TGTGCCAGCAGTCGACTGAGAGATACGCAGTATTTT.

The rearrangement joins TRBV19 to TRBJ2-7; TRBD1 matches 8 bases. The V gene's germline CDR1 is LNHDA and CDR2 SQIVND (reference sequence). V shed 10 bases and J 3 bases; nucleotides not matched to a gene: 8. This CDR3 comprises 13 residues. The CDR3 sequence is CATTGQGGYEQYF. DNA of the CDR3: TGTGCCACTACTGGACAGGGAGGCTACGAGCAGTACTTC.

The chain couples TRBV6-1 to TRBJ2-3; D possibly corresponds to TRBD2 (6 bases). The CDR3 is made up of 14 amino acids. Trimming took 3 bases from V and 2 from J, leaving 9 bases between them. Germline V CDR1 and CDR2: MNHNS, SASEGT. This chain's CDR3 is CASSERGYTDTQYF. The CDR3 DNA follows: TGTGCCAGCAGTGAGCGGGGATACACAGATACGCAGTATTTT.

The V and J genes are TRBV24-1 and TRBJ2-5; 8 bases are a match to TRBD1. Germline CDR1 and CDR2: KGHDR and SFDVKD. The CDR3 contains 14 residues. J gave up 5 bases and V 3 bases, and 4 bases lay outside the gene matches. The DNA of the CDR3 is TGTGCCACCAGTGATCGACAGGGGACGGAGACCCAGTACTTC. Translated: CATSDRQGTETQYF.